A selection of T cell receptor beta chains follows, all from one sample in a study of blood T cell repertoires in COVID-19. Using immunoSEQ multiplex PCR, the repertoire was profiled, and TCRdb retains in-frame clones only, with some absent. Among roughly 380,000 clones listed, approximately 84% were seen once. The sequenced sample consisted of PBMCs or T cells enriched from blood (not recorded which). The receptor source for this set is a woman aged 25 to 45 who had recovered from COVID-19. The CDR3 runs from the conserved cysteine through the conserved F or W. A D gene is named only where the DNA matches it firmly. The size field is filled for only some rows; it gives once, few, many or a size class.

D	J	size	V	DNA	CDR3
TRBD1	TRBJ1-2	few	TRBV20-1	TGCAGTGCTAGTGGGACAGGGGGCTGGGGCTACACCTTC	CSASGTGGWGYTF
-	TRBJ2-1	-	TRBV7-2	TGTGCCAGCAGCTTAGTCGCTACGGTCAACAATGAGCAGTTCTTC	CASSLVATVNNEQFF
TRBD1	TRBJ1-4	few	TRBV3-1/TRBV3-2	TGTGCCAGCAGCCCCGAAGGGACAGAACTGTTTTTT	CASSPEGTELFF
TRBD2	TRBJ2-3	-	TRBV2	TGTGCCAGCATGACGGGGGGGGGCACAGATACGCAGTATTTT	CASMTGGGTDTQYF
-	TRBJ1-1	-	TRBV27	TGTGCCACTACTCGGAGGGGAGAGGCCACTGAAGCTTTCTTT	CATTRRGEATEAFF
TRBD2	TRBJ2-5	-	TRBV5-4	TGTGCCAGCAGCTTCGGGACTAGCGGGAGGCCTGCCGAAGAGACCCAGTACTTC	CASSFGTSGRPAEETQYF
TRBD1	TRBJ1-1	once	TRBV28	TGTGCCAGCAGTTTAAAGGGGGCGCAGACTGAAGCTTTCTTT	CASSLKGAQTEAFF
-	TRBJ1-1	few	TRBV10-3	TGTGCCATCAGTGAGCCACGACAGACAGAAGCTTTCTTT	CAISEPRQTEAFF
TRBD1	TRBJ1-5	-	TRBV27	TGTGCCAGCAGTTTAGGACAGGGGAGGGCCCAGCATTTT	CASSLGQGRAQHF
-	TRBJ2-3	-	TRBV19	TGTGCCAGTAGTATTCTGGGCCCCACAGATACGCAGTATTTT	CASSILGPTDTQYF
-	TRBJ2-7	-	TRBV11-2	TGTGCCAGCAGCTTCGAGGACATTCTCGAGCAGTACTTC	CASSFEDILEQYF
-	TRBJ2-7	-	TRBV5-5	TGTGCCAGCAGCTCCATCGGGGACTACGAGCAGTACTTC	CASSSIGDYEQYF
TRBD1	TRBJ2-7	-	TRBV18	TGTGCCAGCTCACACGCACGGGACAGAGCCTACGAGCAGTACTTC	CASSHARDRAYEQYF
TRBD1	TRBJ1-2	-	TRBV6-5	TGTGCCAGCAGGCAAGACGGGACAGCCTATGGCTACACCTTC	CASRQDGTAYGYTF
TRBD1	TRBJ2-7	once	TRBV4-1	TGCGCCAGCAGCCAAGTTCCGGGACAGGGAAATGAGCAGTACTTC	CASSQVPGQGNEQYF
-	TRBJ2-1	-	TRBV29-1	TGCAGCGTCGGAACAGGCCGAGTCTACAATGAGCAGTTCTTC	CSVGTGRVYNEQFF
TRBD2	TRBJ2-7	-	TRBV5-4	TGTGCCACCAAGACTAGCGGGGGCTACGAGCAGTACTTC	CATKTSGGYEQYF
TRBD1	TRBJ2-2	-	TRBV4-2	TGTGCCAGCAGCCAAGATTTTACAGGGGTTGGCGGGGAGCTGTTTTTT	CASSQDFTGVGGELFF
-	TRBJ1-1	-	TRBV21-1	TGTGCCAGCAGCAACGGTCAGGGGGCTAACACTGAAGCTTTCTTT	CASSNGQGANTEAFF
TRBD2	TRBJ2-7	-	TRBV6-5	TGTGCCAGCAGTTACGTCTCGACTAGCGTGGCCTACGAGCAGTACTTC	CASSYVSTSVAYEQYF
-	TRBJ2-5	-	TRBV29-1	TGCAGCGTTGACCTGGACGGGATTCAAGAGACCCAGTACTTC	CSVDLDGIQETQYF
-	TRBJ1-2	-	TRBV11-2	TGTGCCAGCAGCTTAGAGGGGGGTGCTAACTATGGCTACACCTTC	CASSLEGGANYGYTF
TRBD2	TRBJ2-1	-	TRBV13	TGTGCCAGCAGCTTAGGCCCCGGGACTAGCGGGAGTTTAAATGAGCAGTTCTTC	CASSLGPGTSGSLNEQFF
TRBD2	TRBJ2-1	once	TRBV9	TGTGCCAGCAGTGCCTCCAACCTAGCGGGGGGGCCTCTCTACAATGAGCAGTTCTTC	CASSASNLAGGPLYNEQFF
-	TRBJ1-1	once	TRBV29-1	TGCAGCGTTGATTCCGTGAACACTGAAGCTTTCTTT	CSVDSVNTEAFF
TRBD1	TRBJ1-5	-	TRBV28	TGTGCCAGCAGTCCACTAGGACAGGGCTTTACTCAGCCCCAGCATTTT	CASSPLGQGFTQPQHF
TRBD1	TRBJ2-7	few	TRBV11-2	TGTGCCAGCAGCTCCTGGGGACAGGGGATCTACGAGCAGTACTTC	CASSSWGQGIYEQYF
TRBD1	TRBJ2-5	-	TRBV23-1	TGCGCCAGCAGTCATGGGACAGGGGGCGGCCGGACCCAGTACTTC	CASSHGTGGGRTQYF
-	TRBJ2-7	-	TRBV11-2	TGTGCCAGCAGCTTTAGGCGGAACGAGCAGTACTTC	CASSFRRNEQYF
-	TRBJ1-1	once	TRBV6-5	TGTGCCAGCAGTTACTTGGGAGGGGGGGAAACTGAAGCTTTCTTT	CASSYLGGGETEAFF
-	TRBJ2-1	-	TRBV3-1/TRBV3-2	TGTGCCAGCAGCCAAGGTAACGGTTTAGACAGGGAGCAGTTCTTC	CASSQGNGLDREQFF
-	TRBJ2-5	-	TRBV6-5	TGTGCCAGCAGTTCCGAACAGGGAGAGACCCAGTACTTC	CASSSEQGETQYF
-	TRBJ2-1	-	TRBV11-2	TGTGCCAGCAGCTTTAGAGGACAGAGATACAATGAGCAGTTCTTC	CASSFRGQRYNEQFF
-	TRBJ2-7	-	TRBV3-1/TRBV3-2	TGTGCCAGCAGCCCCGGGACTGGGATAGTGGAGCAGTACTTC	CASSPGTGIVEQYF
TRBD1	TRBJ2-1	-	TRBV6-5	TGTGCCAGCAGTCACCCACAGGGGGAGCAGTTCTTC	CASSHPQGEQFF
-	TRBJ2-7	-	TRBV28	TGTGCCAGCAGTTTCAGGGGACGGTTTGACGAGCAGTACTTC	CASSFRGRFDEQYF
-	TRBJ2-2	-	TRBV27	TGTGCCAGCAGTCGGGTAAGCGGAGCGAACACCGGGGAGCTGTTTTTT	CASSRVSGANTGELFF
-	TRBJ1-2	-	TRBV7-9	TGTGCCAGCAGCTTCGGAGACAGCAGTGGAGCCGGCTACACCTTC	CASSFGDSSGAGYTF
-	TRBJ2-1	-	TRBV11-3	TGTGCCAGCAGCTTAGTAACAGGTTCGGGCAATGAGCAGTTCTTC	CASSLVTGSGNEQFF
-	TRBJ1-5	-	TRBV6-5	TGTGCCAGCAGTCTGCGAGGCAATCAGCCCCAGCATTTT	CASSLRGNQPQHF
-	TRBJ2-1	-	TRBV11-2	TGTGCCAGCACCTGGTTAGGGGGAGGGCGGGGGTATGAGCAGTTCTTC	CASTWLGGGRGYEQFF
TRBD2	TRBJ2-1	few	TRBV24-1	TGTGCCACCAGTGATTTAAGCGGGAGGAACTACAATGAGCAGTTCTTC	CATSDLSGRNYNEQFF
TRBD1	TRBJ1-1	once	TRBV6-5	TGTGCCAGCGGGACAGGGGTGAACACTGAAGCTTTCTTT	CASGTGVNTEAFF
TRBD2	TRBJ2-5	-	TRBV9	TGTGCCAGCAGCGTAGGGCTAGCGGGAGTAGAGACCCAGTACTTC	CASSVGLAGVETQYF
-	TRBJ1-1	-	TRBV5-1	TGCGCCAGCAGCGCCCAGGGGAGAAACACTGAAGCTTTCTTT	CASSAQGRNTEAFF
-	TRBJ1-4	-	TRBV7-2	TGTGCCAGCAGCGACCGGACAGCAACTAATGAAAAACTGTTTTTT	CASSDRTATNEKLFF
-	TRBJ1-2	few	TRBV19	TGTGCCAGTAGTTCAGGGGAGGGCTATGGCTACACCTTC	CASSSGEGYGYTF
-	TRBJ1-1	-	TRBV5-4	TGTGCCAGCAGCTTGGATCTGGGGGCGGGTACTGAAGCTTTCTTT	CASSLDLGAGTEAFF
-	TRBJ1-1	-	TRBV27	TGTGCCAGCAGTTTCGGAGCGGCACTGAACACTGAAGCTTTCTTT	CASSFGAALNTEAFF
-	TRBJ2-5	-	TRBV23-1	TGCGCCAGCAGTCAGAAGGACAGCCAAGAGACCCAGTACTTC	CASSQKDSQETQYF
TRBD1	TRBJ1-2	-	TRBV7-2	TGTGCCAGCAGCAGCCGGACAGGGGATGGCTACACCTTC	CASSSRTGDGYTF
TRBD1	TRBJ2-7	-	TRBV10-1	TGCGCCAGCAGCCTTCGGCCGGGACAGATATTC	CASSLRPGQIF
TRBD1	TRBJ2-7	-	TRBV10-3	TGTGCCACTTTGAATGGACAGGGAGGCTCCGAGCAGTACTTC	CATLNGQGGSEQYF
TRBD1	TRBJ2-7	-	TRBV19	TGTGCCAGTAGTATCGAACAGGGGGCGTTTGTCGAGCAGTACTTC	CASSIEQGAFVEQYF
TRBD2	TRBJ2-1	-	TRBV6-5	TGTGCCAGCCAGCGGGAGACCTACAATGAGCAGTTCTTC	CASQRETYNEQFF
-	TRBJ1-2	-	TRBV2	TGTGCCAGCAGGGAAGCCCCCTTCGGGGACTATGGCTACACCTTC	CASREAPFGDYGYTF
TRBD1	TRBJ1-5	-	TRBV11-2	TGTGCCAGCAGCGGGACAGGGGCCCAGCCCCAGCATTTT	CASSGTGAQPQHF